These T cell receptor beta chains were read from a single sample in a study of primary melanoma T cells and metastatic recurrence. Sequenced by immunoSEQ multiplex PCR; TCRdb stores in-frame clones only, minus some. The sample shows 500 to 700 clones, roughly 61% of them seen only once. Sequencing was done on a sample of melanoma tumor tissue. The receptors derive from a human donor with melanoma. Both conserved end residues are trimmed from each CDR3.

v_call: TRBV19; j_call: TRBJ1-2; cdr3_aa: ASSIGWRGHNYGYT
v_call: TRBV29-1; j_call: TRBJ1-1; cdr3_aa: SVAYRGWNTEAF
v_call: TRBV11-3; j_call: TRBJ2-1; cdr3_aa: ASSSRTGTRNEQF
v_call: TRBV11-3; j_call: TRBJ2-1; cdr3_aa: ASSLTGSYNEQF
v_call: TRBV28; j_call: TRBJ1-2; cdr3_aa: ASSLVSVGYT
v_call: TRBV19; j_call: TRBJ1-4; cdr3_aa: ASSIQVYFESDEKLF
v_call: TRBV15; j_call: TRBJ1-4; cdr3_aa: ATSRSRATTNEKLF
v_call: TRBV11-3; j_call: TRBJ2-7; cdr3_aa: ASSKGLAGAYEQY
v_call: TRBV28; j_call: TRBJ2-1; cdr3_aa: ASSPGQGRSSYNEQF
v_call: TRBV29-1; j_call: TRBJ2-3; cdr3_aa: SARRPPDTQY
v_call: TRBV30; j_call: TRBJ1-2; cdr3_aa: AWSVSGGNGYT
v_call: TRBV9; j_call: TRBJ1-4; cdr3_aa: ASSDVTENEKLF
v_call: TRBV15; j_call: TRBJ1-5; cdr3_aa: ATSREGQHNQPQH
v_call: TRBV4-1; j_call: TRBJ2-2; cdr3_aa: TSSQKGLAENTGELF
v_call: TRBV12-5; j_call: TRBJ1-3; cdr3_aa: ASGPGTGNTIY
v_call: TRBV6-7; j_call: TRBJ2-2; cdr3_aa: ASRPAGGTNTGELF